This record covers a single TCR beta chain. The V gene's germline CDR1 is MNHNS and CDR2 SASEGT. V was shortened by 7 bases and J by 2 bases, with 18 bases between the two germline ends. This CDR3 is built from 15 residues. The protocol was immunoSEQ multiplex PCR, while the TCRdb copy is restricted to in-frame clones and leaves out a portion. The data contain about 39,000 clones, 90% to 95% of them singletons. This sample is drawn from a study of T cell changes during pregnancy in multiple sclerosis. The sequence was obtained from a female donor with multiple sclerosis, enrolled in a pregnancy study. The sequencing used CD4+ T cells from peripheral blood mononuclear cells, collected after pregnancy. The chain is built from TRBV6-1 and TRBJ2-7; D possibly corresponds to TRBD1 (6 bases). In DNA form, the CDR3 reads TGTGCCAGCATCCCCTCCAGGGGACAAACCTACGAGCAGTACTTC. Its protein is CASIPSRGQTYEQYF.